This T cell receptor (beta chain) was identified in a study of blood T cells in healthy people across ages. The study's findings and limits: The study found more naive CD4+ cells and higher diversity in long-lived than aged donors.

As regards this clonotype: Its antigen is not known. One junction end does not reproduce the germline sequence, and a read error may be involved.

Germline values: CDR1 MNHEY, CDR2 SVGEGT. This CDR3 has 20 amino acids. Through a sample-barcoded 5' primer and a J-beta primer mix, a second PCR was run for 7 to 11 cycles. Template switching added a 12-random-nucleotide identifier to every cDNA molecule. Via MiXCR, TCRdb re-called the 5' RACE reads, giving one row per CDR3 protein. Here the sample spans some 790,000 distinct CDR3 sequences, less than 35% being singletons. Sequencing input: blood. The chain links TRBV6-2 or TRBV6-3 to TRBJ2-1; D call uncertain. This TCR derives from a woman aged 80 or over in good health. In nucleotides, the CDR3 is TGTGCCAGCAGCTACTCGTTTCTCAAACAAAGACAAAAGAGCTCCTACGAGCAGTTCTTC. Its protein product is CASSYSFLKQRQKSSYEQFF.